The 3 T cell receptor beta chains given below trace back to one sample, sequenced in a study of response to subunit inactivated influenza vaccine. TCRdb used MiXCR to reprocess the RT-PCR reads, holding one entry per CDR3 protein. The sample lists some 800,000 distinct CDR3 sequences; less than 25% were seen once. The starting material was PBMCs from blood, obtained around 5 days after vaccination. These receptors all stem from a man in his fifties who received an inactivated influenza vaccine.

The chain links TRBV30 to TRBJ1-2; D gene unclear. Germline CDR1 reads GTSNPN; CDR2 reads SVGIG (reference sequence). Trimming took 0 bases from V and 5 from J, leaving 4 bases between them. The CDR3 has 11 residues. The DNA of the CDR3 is TGTGCCTGGAGTGTGGGTTATGGCTACACCTTC. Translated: CAWSVGYGYTF.

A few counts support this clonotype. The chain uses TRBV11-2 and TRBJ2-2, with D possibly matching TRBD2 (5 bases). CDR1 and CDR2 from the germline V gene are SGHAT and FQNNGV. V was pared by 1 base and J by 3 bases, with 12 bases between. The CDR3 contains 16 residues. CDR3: CASSLGGFWDTGELFF. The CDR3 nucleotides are TGTGCCAGCAGCTTAGGCGGGTTTTGGGACACCGGGGAGCTGTTTTTT.

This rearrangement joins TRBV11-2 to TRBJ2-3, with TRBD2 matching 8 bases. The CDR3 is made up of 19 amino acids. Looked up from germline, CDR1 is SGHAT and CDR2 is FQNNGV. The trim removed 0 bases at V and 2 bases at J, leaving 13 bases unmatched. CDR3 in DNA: TGTGCCAGCAGCTTAGAAGGGCTTCGTCCGGGAGGGCACACAGATACGCAGTATTTT. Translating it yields CASSLEGLRPGGHTDTQYF.